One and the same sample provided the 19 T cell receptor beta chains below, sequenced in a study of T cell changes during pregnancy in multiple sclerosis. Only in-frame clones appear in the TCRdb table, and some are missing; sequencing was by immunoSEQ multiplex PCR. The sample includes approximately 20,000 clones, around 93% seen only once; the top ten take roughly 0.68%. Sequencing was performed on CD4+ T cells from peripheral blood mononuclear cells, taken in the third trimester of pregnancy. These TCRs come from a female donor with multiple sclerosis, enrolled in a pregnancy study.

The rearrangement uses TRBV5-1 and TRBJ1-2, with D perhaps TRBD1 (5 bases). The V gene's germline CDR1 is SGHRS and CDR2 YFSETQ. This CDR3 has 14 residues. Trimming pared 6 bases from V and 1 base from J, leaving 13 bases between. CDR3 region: CASTQGLGNYGYTF. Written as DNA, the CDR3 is TGCGCCAGCACCCAGGGCTTGGGTAACTATGGCTACACCTTC.

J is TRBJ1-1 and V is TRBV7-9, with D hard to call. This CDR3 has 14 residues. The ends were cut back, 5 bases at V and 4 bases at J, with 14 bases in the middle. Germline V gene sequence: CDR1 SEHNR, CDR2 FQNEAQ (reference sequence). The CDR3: CASSAQSRGTEAFF. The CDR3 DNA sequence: TGTGCCAGCAGCGCCCAGTCCCGGGGCACTGAAGCTTTCTTT.

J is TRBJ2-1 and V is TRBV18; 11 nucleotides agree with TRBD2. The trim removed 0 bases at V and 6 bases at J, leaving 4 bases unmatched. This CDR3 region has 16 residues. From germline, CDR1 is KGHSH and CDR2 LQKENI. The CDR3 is CASSPPNSGGANEQFF. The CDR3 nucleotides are TGTGCCAGCTCACCACCGAATAGCGGGGGGGCCAATGAGCAGTTCTTC.

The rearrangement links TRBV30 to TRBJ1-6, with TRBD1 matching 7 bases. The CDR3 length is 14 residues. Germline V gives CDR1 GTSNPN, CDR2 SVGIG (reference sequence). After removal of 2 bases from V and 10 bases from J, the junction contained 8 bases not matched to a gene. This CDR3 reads CAWSRSGGRSPLHF. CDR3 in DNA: TGTGCCTGGAGTCGTTCAGGGGGACGGTCACCCCTCCACTTT.

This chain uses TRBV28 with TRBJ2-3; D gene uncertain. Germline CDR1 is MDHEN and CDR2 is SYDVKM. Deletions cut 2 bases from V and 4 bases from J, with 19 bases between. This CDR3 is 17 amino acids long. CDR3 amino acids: CASSLLWAAVTPDTQYF. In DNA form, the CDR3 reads TGTGCCAGCAGTTTACTTTGGGCAGCCGTGACGCCAGATACGCAGTATTTT.

The CDR3 here is CASSPRIGEAFF. The CDR3 region has the DNA TGTGCCAGCTCACCACGGATCGGGGAAGCTTTCTTT. This chain uses TRBV18 with TRBJ1-1; D ambiguous. The CDR3 runs 12 residues. CDR1 is KGHSH and CDR2 is LQKENI in the germline V gene. V shed 1 base and J shed 8 bases, with 8 bases lying between them.

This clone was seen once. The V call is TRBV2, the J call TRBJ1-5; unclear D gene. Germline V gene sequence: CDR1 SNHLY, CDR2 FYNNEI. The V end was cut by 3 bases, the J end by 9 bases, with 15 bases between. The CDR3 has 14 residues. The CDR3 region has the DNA TGTGCCAGCAGTGAGTTGGGGAGTCTGGGGCCCCAGCATTTT. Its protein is CASSELGSLGPQHF.

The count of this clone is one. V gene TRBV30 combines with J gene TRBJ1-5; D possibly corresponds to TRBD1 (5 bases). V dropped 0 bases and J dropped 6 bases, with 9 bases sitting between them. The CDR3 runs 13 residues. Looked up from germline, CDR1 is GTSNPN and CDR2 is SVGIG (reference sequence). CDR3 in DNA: TGTGCCTGGAGTGTCAGGGCAGGTCAGCCCCAGCATTTT. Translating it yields CAWSVRAGQPQHF.

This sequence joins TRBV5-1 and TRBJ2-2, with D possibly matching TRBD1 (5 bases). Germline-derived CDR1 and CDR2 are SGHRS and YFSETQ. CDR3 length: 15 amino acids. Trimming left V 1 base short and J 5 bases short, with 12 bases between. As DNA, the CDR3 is TGCGCCAGCAGCTTGCGGTCCAGGGCGACCGGGGAGCTGTTTTTT. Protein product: CASSLRSRATGELFF.

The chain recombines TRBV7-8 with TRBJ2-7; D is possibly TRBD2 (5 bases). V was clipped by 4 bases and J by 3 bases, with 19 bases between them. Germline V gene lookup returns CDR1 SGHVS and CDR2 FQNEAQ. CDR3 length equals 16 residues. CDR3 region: CASSSPGGLRLYEQYF. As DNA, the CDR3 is TGTGCCAGCAGCTCTCCTGGCGGACTCCGACTCTACGAGCAGTACTTC. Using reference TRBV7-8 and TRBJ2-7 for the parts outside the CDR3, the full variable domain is GAGVSQSPRYKVAKRGQDVALRCDPISGHVSLFWYQQALGQGPEFLTYFQNEAQLDKSGLPSDRFFAERPEGSVSTLKIQRTQQEDSAVYLCASSSPGGLRLYEQYFGPGTRLTVT.

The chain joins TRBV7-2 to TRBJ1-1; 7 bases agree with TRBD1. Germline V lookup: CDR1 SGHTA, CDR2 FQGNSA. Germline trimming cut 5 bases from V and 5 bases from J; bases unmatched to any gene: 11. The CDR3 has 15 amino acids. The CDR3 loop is CASSLVPQGKTEAFF. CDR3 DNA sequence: TGTGCCAGCAGCCTCGTCCCACAGGGGAAAACTGAAGCTTTCTTT.

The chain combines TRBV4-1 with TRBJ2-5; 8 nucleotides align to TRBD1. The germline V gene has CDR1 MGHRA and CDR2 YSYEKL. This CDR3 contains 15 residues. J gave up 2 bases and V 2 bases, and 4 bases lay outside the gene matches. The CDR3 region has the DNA TGCGCCAGCAGCCAAACAGGGGGAAGGCAAGAGACCCAGTACTTC. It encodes CASSQTGGRQETQYF.

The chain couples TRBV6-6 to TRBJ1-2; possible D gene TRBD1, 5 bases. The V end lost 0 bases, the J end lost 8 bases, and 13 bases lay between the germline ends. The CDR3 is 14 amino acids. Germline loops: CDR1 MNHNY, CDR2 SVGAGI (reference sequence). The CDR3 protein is CASSYSGGYGGYTF. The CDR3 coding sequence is TGTGCCAGCAGTTACTCGGGGGGGTACGGAGGCTACACCTTC.

CDR3 sequence reads: CASSPFTPSGNTIYF. The CDR3 DNA reads as TGTGCCAGCTCACCCTTTACTCCCTCTGGAAACACCATATATTTT. The chain uses TRBV18 and TRBJ1-3; D ambiguous. The germline CDR1 and CDR2 sequences are KGHSH and LQKENI. The V and J ends lost 3 bases and 0 bases respectively, with 9 bases between them. The CDR3 covers 15 residues.

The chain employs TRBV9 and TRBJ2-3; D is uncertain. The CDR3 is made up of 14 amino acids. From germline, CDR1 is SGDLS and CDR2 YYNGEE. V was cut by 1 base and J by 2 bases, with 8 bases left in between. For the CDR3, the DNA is TGTGCCAGCAGCGTAAGGAGCTACACAGATACGCAGTATTTT. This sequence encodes CASSVRSYTDTQYF. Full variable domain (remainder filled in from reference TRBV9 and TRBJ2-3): DSGVTQTPKHLITATGQRVTLRCSPRSGDLSVYWYQQSLDQGLQFLIQYYNGEERAKGNILERFSAQQFPDLHSELNLSSLELGDSALYFCASSVRSYTDTQYFGPGTRLTVL.

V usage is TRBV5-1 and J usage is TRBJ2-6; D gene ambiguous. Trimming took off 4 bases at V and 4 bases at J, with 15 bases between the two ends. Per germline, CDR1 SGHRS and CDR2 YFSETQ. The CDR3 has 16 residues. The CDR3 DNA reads TGCGCCAGCAGCCCGCGCGTGGTCTCCGGGGCCAACGTCCTGACTTTC. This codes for CASSPRVVSGANVLTF.

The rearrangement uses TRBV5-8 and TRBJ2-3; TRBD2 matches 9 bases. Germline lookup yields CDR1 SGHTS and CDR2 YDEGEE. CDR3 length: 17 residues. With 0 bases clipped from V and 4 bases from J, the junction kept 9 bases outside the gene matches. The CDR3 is CASSLALAGISADTQYF. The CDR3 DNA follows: TGTGCCAGCAGCTTGGCCCTAGCGGGGATTTCGGCAGATACGCAGTATTTT.

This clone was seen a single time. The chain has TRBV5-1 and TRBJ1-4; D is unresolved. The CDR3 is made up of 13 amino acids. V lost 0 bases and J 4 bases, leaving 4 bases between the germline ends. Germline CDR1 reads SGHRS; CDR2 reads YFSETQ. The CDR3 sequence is CASSLDYNEKLFF. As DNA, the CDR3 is TGCGCCAGCAGCTTGGACTATAATGAAAAACTGTTTTTT.

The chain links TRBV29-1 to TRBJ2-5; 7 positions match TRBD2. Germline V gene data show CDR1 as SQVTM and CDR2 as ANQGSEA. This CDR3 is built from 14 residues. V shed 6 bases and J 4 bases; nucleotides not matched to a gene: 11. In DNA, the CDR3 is TGCAGCGTCCCGGGAGGAGGGAATCTAGAGACCCAGTACTTC. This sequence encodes CSVPGGGNLETQYF.